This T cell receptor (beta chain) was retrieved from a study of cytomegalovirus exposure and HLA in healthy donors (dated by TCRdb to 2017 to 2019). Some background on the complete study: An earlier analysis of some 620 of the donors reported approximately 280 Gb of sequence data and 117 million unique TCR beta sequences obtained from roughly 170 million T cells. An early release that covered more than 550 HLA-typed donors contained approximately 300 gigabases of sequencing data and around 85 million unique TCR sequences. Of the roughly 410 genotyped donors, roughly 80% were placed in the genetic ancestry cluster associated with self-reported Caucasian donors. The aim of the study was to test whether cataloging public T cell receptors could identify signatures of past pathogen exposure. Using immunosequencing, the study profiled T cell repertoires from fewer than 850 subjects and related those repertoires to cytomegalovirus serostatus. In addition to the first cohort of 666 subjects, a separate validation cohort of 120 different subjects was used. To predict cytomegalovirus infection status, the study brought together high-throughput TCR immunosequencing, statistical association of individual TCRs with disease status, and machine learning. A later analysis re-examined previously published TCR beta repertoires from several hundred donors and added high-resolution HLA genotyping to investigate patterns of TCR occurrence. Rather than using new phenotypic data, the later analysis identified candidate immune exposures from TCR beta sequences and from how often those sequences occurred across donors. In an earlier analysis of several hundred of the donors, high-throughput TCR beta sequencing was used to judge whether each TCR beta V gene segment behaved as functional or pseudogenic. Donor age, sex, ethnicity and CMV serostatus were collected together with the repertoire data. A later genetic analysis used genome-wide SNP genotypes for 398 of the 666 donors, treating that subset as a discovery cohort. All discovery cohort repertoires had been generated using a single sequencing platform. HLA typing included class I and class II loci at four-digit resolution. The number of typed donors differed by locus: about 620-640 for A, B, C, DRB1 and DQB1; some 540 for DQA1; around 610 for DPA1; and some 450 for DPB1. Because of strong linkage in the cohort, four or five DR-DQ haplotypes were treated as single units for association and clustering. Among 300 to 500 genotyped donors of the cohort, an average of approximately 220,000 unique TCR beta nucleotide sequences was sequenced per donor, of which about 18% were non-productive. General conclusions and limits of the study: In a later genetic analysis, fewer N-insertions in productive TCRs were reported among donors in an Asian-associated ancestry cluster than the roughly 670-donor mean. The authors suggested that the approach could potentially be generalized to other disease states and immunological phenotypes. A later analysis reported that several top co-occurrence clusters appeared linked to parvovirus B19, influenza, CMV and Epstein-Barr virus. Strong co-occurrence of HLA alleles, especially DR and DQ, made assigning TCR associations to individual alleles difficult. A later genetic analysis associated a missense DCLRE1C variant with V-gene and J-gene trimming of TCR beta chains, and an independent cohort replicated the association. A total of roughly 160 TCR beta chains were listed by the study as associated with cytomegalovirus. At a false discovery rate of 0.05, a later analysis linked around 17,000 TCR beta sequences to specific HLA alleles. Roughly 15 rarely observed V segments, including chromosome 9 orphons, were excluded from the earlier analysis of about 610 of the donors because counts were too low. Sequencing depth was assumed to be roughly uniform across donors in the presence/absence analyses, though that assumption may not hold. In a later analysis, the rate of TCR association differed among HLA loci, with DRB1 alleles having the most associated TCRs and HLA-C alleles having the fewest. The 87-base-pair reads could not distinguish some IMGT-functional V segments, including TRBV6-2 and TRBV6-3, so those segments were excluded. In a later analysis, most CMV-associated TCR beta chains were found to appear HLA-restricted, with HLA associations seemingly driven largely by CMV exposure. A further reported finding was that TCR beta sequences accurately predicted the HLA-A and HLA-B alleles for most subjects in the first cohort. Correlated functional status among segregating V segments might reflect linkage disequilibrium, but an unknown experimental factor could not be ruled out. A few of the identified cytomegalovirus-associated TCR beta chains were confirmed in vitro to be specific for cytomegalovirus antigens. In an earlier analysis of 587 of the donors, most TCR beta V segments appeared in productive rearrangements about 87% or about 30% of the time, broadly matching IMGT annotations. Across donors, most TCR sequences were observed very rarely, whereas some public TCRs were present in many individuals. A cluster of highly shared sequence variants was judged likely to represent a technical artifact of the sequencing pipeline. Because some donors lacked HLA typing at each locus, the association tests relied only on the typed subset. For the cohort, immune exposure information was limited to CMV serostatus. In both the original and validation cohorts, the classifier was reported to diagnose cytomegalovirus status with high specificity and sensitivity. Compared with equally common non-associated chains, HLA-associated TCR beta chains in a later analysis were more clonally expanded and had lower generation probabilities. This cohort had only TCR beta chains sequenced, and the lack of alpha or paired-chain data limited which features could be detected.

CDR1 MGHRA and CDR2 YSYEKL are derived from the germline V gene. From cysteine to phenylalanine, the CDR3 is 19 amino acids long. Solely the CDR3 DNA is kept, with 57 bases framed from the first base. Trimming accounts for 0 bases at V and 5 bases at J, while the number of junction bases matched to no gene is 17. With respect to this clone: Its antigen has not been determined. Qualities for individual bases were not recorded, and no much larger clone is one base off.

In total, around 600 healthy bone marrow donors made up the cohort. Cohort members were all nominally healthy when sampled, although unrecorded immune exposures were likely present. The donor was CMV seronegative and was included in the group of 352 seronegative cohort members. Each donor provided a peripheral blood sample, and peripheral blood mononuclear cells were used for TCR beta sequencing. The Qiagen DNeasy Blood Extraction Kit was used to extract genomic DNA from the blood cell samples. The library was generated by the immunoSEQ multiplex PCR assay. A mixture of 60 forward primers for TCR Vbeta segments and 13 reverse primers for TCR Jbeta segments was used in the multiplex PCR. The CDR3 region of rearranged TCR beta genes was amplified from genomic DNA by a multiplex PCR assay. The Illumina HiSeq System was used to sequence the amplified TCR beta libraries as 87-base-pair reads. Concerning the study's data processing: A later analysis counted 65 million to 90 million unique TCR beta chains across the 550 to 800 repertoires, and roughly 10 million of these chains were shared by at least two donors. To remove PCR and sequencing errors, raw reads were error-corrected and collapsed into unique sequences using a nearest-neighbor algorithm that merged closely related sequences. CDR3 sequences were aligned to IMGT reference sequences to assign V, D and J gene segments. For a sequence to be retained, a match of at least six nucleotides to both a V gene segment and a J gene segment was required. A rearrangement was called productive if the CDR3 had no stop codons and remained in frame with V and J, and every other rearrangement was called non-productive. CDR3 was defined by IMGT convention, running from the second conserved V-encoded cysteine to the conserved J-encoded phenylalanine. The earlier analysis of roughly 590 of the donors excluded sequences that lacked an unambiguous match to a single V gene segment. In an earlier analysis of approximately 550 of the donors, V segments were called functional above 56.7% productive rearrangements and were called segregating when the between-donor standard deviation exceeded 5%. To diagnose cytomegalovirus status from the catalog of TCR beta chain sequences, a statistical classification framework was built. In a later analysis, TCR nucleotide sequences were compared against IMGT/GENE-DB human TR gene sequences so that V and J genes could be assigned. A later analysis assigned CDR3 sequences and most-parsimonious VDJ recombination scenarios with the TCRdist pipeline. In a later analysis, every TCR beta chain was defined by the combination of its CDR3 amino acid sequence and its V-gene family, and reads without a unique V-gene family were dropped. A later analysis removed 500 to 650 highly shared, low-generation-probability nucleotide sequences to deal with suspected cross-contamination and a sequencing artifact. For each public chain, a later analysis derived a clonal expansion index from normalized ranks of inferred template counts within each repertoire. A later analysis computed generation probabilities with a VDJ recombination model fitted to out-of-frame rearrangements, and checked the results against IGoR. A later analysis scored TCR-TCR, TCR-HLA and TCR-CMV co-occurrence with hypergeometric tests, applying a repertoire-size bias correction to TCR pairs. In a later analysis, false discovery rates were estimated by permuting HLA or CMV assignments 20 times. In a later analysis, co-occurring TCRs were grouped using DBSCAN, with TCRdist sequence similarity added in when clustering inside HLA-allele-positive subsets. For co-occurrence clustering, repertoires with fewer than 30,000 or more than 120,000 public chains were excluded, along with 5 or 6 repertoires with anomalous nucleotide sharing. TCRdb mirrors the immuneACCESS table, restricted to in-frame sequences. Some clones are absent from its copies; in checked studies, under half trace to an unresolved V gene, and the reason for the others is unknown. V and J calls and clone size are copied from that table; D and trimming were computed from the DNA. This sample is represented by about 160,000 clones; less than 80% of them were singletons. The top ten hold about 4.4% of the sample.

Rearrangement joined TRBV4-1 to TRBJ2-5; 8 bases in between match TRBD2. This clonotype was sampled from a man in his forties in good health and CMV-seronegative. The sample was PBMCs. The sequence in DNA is TGCGCCAGCAGCCAAGATCTAGTATTCGGCGGGGGGAGTTTGGAGACCCAGTACTTC. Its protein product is CASSQDLVFGGGSLETQYF.